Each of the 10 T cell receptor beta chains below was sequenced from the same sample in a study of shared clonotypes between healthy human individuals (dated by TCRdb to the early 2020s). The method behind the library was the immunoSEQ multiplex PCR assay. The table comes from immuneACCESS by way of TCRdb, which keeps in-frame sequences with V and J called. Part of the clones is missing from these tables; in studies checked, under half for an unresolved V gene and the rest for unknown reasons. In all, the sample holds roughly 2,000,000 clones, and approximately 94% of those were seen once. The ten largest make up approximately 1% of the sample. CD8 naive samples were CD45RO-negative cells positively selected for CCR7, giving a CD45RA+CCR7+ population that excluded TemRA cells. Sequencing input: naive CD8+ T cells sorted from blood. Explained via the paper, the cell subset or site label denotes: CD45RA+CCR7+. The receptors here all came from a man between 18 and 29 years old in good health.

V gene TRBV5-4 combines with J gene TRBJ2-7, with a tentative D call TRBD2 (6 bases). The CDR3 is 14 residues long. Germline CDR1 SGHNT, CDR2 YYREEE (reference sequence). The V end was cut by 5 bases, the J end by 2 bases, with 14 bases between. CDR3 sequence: CASSLAGGAYEQYF. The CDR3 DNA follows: TGTGCCAGCAGTCTCGCGGGCGGGGCCTACGAGCAGTACTTC.

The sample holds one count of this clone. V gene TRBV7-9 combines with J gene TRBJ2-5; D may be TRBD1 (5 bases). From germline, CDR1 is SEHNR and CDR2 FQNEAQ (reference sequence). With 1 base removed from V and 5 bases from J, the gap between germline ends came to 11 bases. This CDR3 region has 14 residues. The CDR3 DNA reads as TGTGCCAGCAGCTTAGGGACACAGTGGGAGACCCAGTACTTC. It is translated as CASSLGTQWETQYF.

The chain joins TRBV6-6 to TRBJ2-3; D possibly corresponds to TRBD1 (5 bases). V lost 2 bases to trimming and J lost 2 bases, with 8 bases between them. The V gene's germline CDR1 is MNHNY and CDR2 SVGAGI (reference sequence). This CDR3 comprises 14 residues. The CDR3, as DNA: TGTGCCAGCAGTTACCAGGGAAACACAGATACGCAGTATTTT. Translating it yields CASSYQGNTDTQYF.

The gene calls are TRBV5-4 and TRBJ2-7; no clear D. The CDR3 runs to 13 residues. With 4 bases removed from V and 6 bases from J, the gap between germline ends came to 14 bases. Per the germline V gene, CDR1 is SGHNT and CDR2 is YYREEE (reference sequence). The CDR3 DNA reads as TGTGCCAGCAGCCCGGGTCTAAGGCTCGAGCAGTACTTC. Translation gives CASSPGLRLEQYF.

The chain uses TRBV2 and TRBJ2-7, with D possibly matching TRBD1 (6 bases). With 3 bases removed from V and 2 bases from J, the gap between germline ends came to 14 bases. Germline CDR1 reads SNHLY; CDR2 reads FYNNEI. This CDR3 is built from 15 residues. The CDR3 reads CASSDPLQGTYEQYF. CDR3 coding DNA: TGTGCCAGCAGTGACCCCCTACAGGGAACCTACGAGCAGTACTTC.

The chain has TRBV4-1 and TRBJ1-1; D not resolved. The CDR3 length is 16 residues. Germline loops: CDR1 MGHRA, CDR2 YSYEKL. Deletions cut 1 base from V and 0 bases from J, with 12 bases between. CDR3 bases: TGCGCCAGCAGCCAAGGGTCAGTCATCATGAACACTGAAGCTTTCTTT. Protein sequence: CASSQGSVIMNTEAFF.

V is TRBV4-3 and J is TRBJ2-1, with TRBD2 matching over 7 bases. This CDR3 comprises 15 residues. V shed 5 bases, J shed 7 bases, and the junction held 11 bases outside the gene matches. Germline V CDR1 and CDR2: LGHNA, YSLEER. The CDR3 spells CASSALLAVGNEQFF. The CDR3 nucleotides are TGCGCCAGCAGCGCCCTCCTAGCGGTGGGGAATGAGCAGTTCTTC.

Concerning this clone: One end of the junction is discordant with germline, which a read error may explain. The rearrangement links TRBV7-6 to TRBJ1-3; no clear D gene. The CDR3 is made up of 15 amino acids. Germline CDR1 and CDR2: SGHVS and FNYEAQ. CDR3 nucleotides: TGTGCCAGCAGCTTAGGCCCCGAGCCCGGGAACAGCATATATTTT. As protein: CASSLGPEPGNSIYF.

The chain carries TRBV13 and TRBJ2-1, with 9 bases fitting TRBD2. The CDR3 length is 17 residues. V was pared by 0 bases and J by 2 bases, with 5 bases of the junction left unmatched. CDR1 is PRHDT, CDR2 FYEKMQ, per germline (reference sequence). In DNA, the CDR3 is TGTGCCAGCAGCTTAGGATCCGGGACTAGCCCCTACAATGAGCAGTTCTTC. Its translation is CASSLGSGTSPYNEQFF.

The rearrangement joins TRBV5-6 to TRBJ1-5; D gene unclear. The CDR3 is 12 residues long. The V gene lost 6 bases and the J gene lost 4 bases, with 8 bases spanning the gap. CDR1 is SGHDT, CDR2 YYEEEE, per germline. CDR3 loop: CASTVGNQPQHF. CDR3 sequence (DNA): TGTGCCAGCACCGTGGGGAATCAGCCCCAGCATTTT.